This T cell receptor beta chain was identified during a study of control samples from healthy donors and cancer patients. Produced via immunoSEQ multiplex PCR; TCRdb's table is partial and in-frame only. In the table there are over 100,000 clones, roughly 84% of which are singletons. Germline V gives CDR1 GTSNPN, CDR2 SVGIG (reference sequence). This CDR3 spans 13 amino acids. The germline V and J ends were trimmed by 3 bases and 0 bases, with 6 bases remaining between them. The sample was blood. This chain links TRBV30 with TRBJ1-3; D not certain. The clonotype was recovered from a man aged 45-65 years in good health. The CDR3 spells CAWRANSGNTIYF. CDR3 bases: TGTGCCTGGAGAGCCAACTCTGGAAACACCATATATTTT.